This TCR beta chain was sequenced for a study of cytomegalovirus exposure and HLA in healthy donors. General study points: HLA restriction was apparent for most CMV-associated TCR beta chains in a later analysis. DRB1 showed the most TCR associations and HLA-C the fewest in a later analysis, as rates varied by HLA locus. TCR sequences were mostly rare, though some public TCRs occurred in many donors.

Note on this clone: Antigen: not known.

V lost 0 bases and J lost 5, with 14 bases in between. There are 16 residues in the CDR3. Germline V gene sequence: CDR1 KGHSH, CDR2 LQKENI. PCR involved 60 Vbeta and 13 Jbeta primers. Measured with immunoSEQ multiplex PCR; TCRdb has only the in-frame clones, and not every one. The sample records about 160,000 clones, roughly 85% being singletons. The clonotype originates from a man between 18 and 35 years old in good health and CMV-seropositive. The sequenced sample was PBMCs. The rearrangement uses TRBV18 and TRBJ2-1; possible D gene TRBD2, 6 bases. The CDR3 sequence: CASSPPGHPGDNEQFF. DNA of the CDR3: TGTGCCAGCTCACCACCGGGTCACCCGGGGGACAATGAGCAGTTCTTC.